One and the same sample provided the 10 T cell receptor beta chains below, sequenced in a study of cytomegalovirus exposure and HLA in healthy donors. In the PCR, 60 Vbeta and 13 Jbeta primers were used. The assay was immunoSEQ multiplex PCR, and TCRdb's table has in-frame clones only and misses some. The table shows about 160,000 clones, with roughly 84% occurring only once. Specimen: PBMCs. Every receptor here comes from a man aged 25-40 years in good health and CMV-seronegative.

The gene calls are TRBV5-5 and TRBJ1-6; maybe TRBD1 (5 bases). CDR1 is SGHKS and CDR2 is YYEKEE in the germline V gene (reference sequence). Trimming cost V 10 bases and J 0 bases, with 8 bases left between them. The CDR3 length is 13 residues. The CDR3 DNA reads as TGTGCCGGACAAAGCTCCTATAATTCACCCCTCCACTTT. Protein sequence: CAGQSSYNSPLHF.

The V call is TRBV7-6, the J call TRBJ2-2; 8 bases fit TRBD1. V lost 3 bases to trimming and J lost 2 bases; unmatched junction nucleotides: 8. Germline V gene sequence: CDR1 SGHVS, CDR2 FNYEAQ. The CDR3 is 17 amino acids. This CDR3 is CASSFSPGQDNTGELFF. Written as DNA, the CDR3 is TGTGCCAGCAGCTTTAGCCCGGGACAGGACAACACCGGGGAGCTGTTTTTT.

V is TRBV7-6 and J is TRBJ2-2, with 11 bases aligning to TRBD2. Germline lookup yields CDR1 SGHVS and CDR2 FNYEAQ. The CDR3 spans 18 residues. Unmatched junction bases numbered 11, after V lost 5 bases and J lost 3 bases. The CDR3 bases are TGTGCCAGCAGCCCAAGCATTAGCGGGGGGGAGGACACCGGGGAGCTGTTTTTT. The encoded protein is CASSPSISGGEDTGELFF.

The genes are TRBV14 and TRBJ1-1, with a tentative D call TRBD1 (6 bases). The CDR3 spans 15 residues. V was trimmed by 4 bases and J by 4 bases, leaving 16 bases between them. Germline CDR1 and CDR2: SGHDN and FVKESK. CDR3 bases: TGTGCCAGCAGCCCCCAAAGGGGGGGCGGCACTGAAGCTTTCTTT. Its protein product is CASSPQRGGGTEAFF.

This rearrangement joins TRBV29-1 to TRBJ1-5, with TRBD1 as a possible D gene (6 bases). This CDR3 is 15 amino acids long. The germline CDR1 and CDR2 sequences are SQVTM and ANQGSEA. The V and J ends lost 1 base and 6 bases respectively, with 16 bases between them. DNA for the CDR3: TGCAGCGTTGAAGTGGTGGGGGGGGCGGGTCAGCCCCAGCATTTT. This translates into CSVEVVGGAGQPQHF.

The chain joins TRBV5-1 to TRBJ2-7; tentative D call: TRBD1 (6 bases). The V gene's germline CDR1 is SGHRS and CDR2 YFSETQ. Trimming removed 4 bases from V and 7 bases from J, with 15 bases in between. There are 13 residues in the CDR3. In DNA, the CDR3 is TGCGCCAGCAGCCCGGCGACAGGCGGGGAGCAGTACTTC. It is translated as CASSPATGGEQYF. The full variable domain, in which reference TRBV5-1 and TRBJ2-7 provide the parts outside the CDR3, is KAGVTQTPRYLIKTRGQQVTLSCSPISGHRSVSWYQQTPGQGLQFLFEYFSETQRNKGNFPGRFSGRQFSNSRSEMNVSTLELGDSALYLCASSPATGGEQYFGPGTRLTVT.

The chain couples TRBV4-2 to TRBJ2-1; a weak D match, TRBD1 (5 bases). Germline CDR1 is LGHNA and CDR2 is YNFKEQ. Trimming took off 6 bases at V and 9 bases at J, with 9 bases between the two ends. The CDR3 is 11 residues long. In DNA, the CDR3 is TGTGCCAGCAGTCGTCAGGGTGAGCAGTTCTTC. Its translation: CASSRQGEQFF.

The chain recombines TRBV5-5 with TRBJ1-4, with 8 bases fitting TRBD1. The V segment lost 5 bases and the J segment 3 bases; nucleotides outside the gene matches: 3. Germline CDR1 is SGHKS and CDR2 is YYEKEE (reference sequence). The CDR3 sequence is 14 residues long. For the CDR3, the DNA is TGTGCCAGCAGTTTGACAGGGGCTAATGAAAAACTGTTTTTT. Its translation: CASSLTGANEKLFF. Filled out from reference TRBV5-5 and TRBJ1-4, the complete variable domain reads DAGVTQSPTHLIKTRGQQVTLRCSPISGHKSVSWYQQVLGQGPQFIFQYYEKEERGRGNFPDRFSARQFPNYSSELNVNALLLGDSALYLCASSLTGANEKLFFGSGTQLSVL.

The rearrangement links TRBV7-9 to TRBJ2-5, with D perhaps TRBD1 (5 bases). The V gene's germline CDR1 is SEHNR and CDR2 FQNEAQ (reference sequence). V lost 5 bases to trimming and J lost 4 bases, with 17 bases between them. This CDR3 is built from 15 residues. The CDR3 DNA sequence: TGTGCCAGCAGCCTAGGGGCTAACCCCCCAGAGACCCAGTACTTC. This translates into CASSLGANPPETQYF.

The chain links TRBV19 to TRBJ2-1; D is unresolved. The germline CDR1 and CDR2 sequences are LNHDA and SQIVND (reference sequence). V lost 4 bases to trimming and J lost 5 bases, with 3 bases between them. This CDR3 region has 11 residues. CDR3 DNA: TGTGCCAGTAGTACCGACAATGAGCAGTTCTTC. Translated, it gives CASSTDNEQFF. The complete variable domain, with remaining parts taken from reference TRBV19 and TRBJ2-1, reads DGGITQSPKYLFRKEGQNVTLSCEQNLNHDAMYWYRQDPGQGLRLIYYSQIVNDFQKGDIAEGYSVSREKKESFPLTVTSAQKNPTAFYLCASSTDNEQFFGPGTRLTVL.